This entry lists 6 T cell receptor beta chains sequenced from one sample in a study of response to subunit inactivated influenza vaccine (dated by TCRdb to about 2018). Libraries were prepared through RT-PCR. The sequencing machine was an Illumina HiSeq 2500. TCRdb passed the public sequencing reads through fastp at Q25 and MiXCR, retaining productive beta sequences. Entries that share a CDR3 protein sequence are merged under the most common genes and DNA. A total of around 570,000 distinct CDR3 sequences appear in this sample, roughly 8.2% of them only once. The ten largest make up 13% of the sample. Sequencing was performed on PBMCs from blood, taken less than 30 months after vaccination. Receptor source: a man between 50 and 69 years old who received an inactivated influenza vaccine. Donor details come from another sample of the same person, matched by shared clones.

The V and J genes are TRBV2 and TRBJ1-1; TRBD1 aligns across 9 bases. CDR1 is SNHLY, CDR2 FYNNEI, per germline. The CDR3 is made up of 16 amino acids. J lost 0 bases, V lost 0 bases, and 2 bases had no gene match. This chain's CDR3 is CASSEATGGMNTEAFF. CDR3 in DNA: TGTGCCAGCAGTGAAGCGACAGGGGGAATGAACACTGAAGCTTTCTTT.

In its sample, this clonotype was seen a few times. The chain couples TRBV4-2 to TRBJ2-3; 9 nucleotides match TRBD1. J gave up 5 bases and V 0 bases, and 9 bases lay outside the gene matches. From germline, CDR1 is LGHNA and CDR2 YNFKEQ. CDR3 length: 17 amino acids. CDR3 sequence: CASSQDISGQGLDTQYF. CDR3 nucleotides: TGTGCCAGCAGCCAAGATATCTCCGGACAGGGGTTAGATACGCAGTATTTT.

The sample holds a few counts of this clonotype. This chain joins TRBV7-2 and TRBJ2-4; D is possibly TRBD1 (6 bases). This CDR3 is 16 amino acids long. Germline CDR1 and CDR2: SGHTA and FQGNSA. Trimming cost V 0 bases and J 0 bases, with 9 bases left between them. The CDR3 DNA is TGTGCCAGCAGCTTAGCCCCGGACAGAGCCAAAAACATTCAGTACTTC. Its translation is CASSLAPDRAKNIQYF. Complete variable domain (other parts from reference TRBV7-2 and TRBJ2-4): GAGVSQSPSNKVTEKGKDVELRCDPISGHTALYWYRQSLGQGLEFLIYFQGNSAPDKSGLPSDRFSAERTGGSVSTLTIQRTQQEDSAVYLCASSLAPDRAKNIQYFGAGTRLSVL.

The chain recombines TRBV6-1 with TRBJ2-7, with TRBD1 identical over 10 bases. Germline lookup yields CDR1 MNHNS and CDR2 SASEGT. The length of the CDR3 is 15 residues. Trimming at V came to 5 bases and at J to 2 bases, leaving 6 bases not matched to a gene. The CDR3 DNA reads TGTGCCAGCAGTCAAGGGACAGGGGCAACCTACGAGCAGTACTTC. This encodes CASSQGTGATYEQYF.

The rearrangement joins TRBV11-2 to TRBJ2-2; 8 bases are a match to TRBD1. The V gene end was trimmed by 6 bases and the J gene end by 6 bases; junction bases not matched to a gene: 15. CDR3 size: 17 residues. Looked up from germline, CDR1 is SGHAT and CDR2 is FQNNGV. The CDR3 protein is CASSPPTGGNFAGELFF. In DNA form, the CDR3 reads TGTGCCAGCAGTCCCCCCACAGGGGGAAATTTCGCCGGGGAGCTGTTTTTT. The whole variable domain, remainder taken from reference TRBV11-2 and TRBJ2-2, is EAGVAQSPRYKIIEKRQSVAFWCNPISGHATLYWYQQILGQGPKLLIQFQNNGVVDDSQLPKDRFSAERLKGVDSTLKIQPAKLEDSAVYLCASSPPTGGNFAGELFFGEGSRLTVL.

V gene TRBV28 combines with J gene TRBJ2-7, with D unclear. The CDR3 has 15 amino acids. Trimming removed 1 base at V and 2 bases at J, with 12 bases between. Germline values: CDR1 MDHEN, CDR2 SYDVKM. CDR3 nucleotides: TGTGCCAGCAGTTTATTCGCCCTCGGCGCCTACGAGCAGTACTTC. Its translation is CASSLFALGAYEQYF.